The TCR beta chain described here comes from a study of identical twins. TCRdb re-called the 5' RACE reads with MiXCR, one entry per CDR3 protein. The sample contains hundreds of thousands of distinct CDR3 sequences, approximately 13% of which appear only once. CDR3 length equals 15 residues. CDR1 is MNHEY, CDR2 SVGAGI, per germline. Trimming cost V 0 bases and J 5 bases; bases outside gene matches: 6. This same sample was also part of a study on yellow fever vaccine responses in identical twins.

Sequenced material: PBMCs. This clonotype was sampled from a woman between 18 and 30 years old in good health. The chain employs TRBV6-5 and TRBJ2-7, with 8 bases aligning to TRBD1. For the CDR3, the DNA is TGTGCCAGCAGTTACTCCGTCCAGGGGGCCGACGAGCAGTACTTC. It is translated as CASSYSVQGADEQYF.